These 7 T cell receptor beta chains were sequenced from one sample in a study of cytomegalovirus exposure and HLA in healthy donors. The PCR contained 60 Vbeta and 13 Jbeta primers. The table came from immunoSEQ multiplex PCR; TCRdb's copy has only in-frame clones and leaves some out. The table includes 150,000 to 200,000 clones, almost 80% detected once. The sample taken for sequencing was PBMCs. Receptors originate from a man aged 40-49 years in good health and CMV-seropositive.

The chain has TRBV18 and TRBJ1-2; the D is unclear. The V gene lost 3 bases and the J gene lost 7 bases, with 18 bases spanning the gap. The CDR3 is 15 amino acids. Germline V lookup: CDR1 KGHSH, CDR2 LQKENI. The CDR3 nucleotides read TGTGCCAGCTCACCCTCGCGGGCAGGCTGGGGTGGCTACACCTTC. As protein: CASSPSRAGWGGYTF.

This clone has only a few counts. The chain's CDR3 is CASSGRTGAGELFF. The CDR3 DNA reads as TGCGCCAGCAGCGGACGGACAGGGGCCGGGGAGCTGTTTTTT. J is TRBJ2-2 and V is TRBV5-1, with 9 bases lining up with TRBD1. With 4 bases clipped from V and 6 bases from J, the junction kept 4 bases outside the gene matches. The germline V gene has CDR1 SGHRS and CDR2 YFSETQ. The CDR3 extends over 14 amino acids. Drawing the rest from reference TRBV5-1 and TRBJ2-2, the complete variable domain is KAGVTQTPRYLIKTRGQQVTLSCSPISGHRSVSWYQQTPGQGLQFLFEYFSETQRNKGNFPGRFSGRQFSNSRSEMNVSTLELGDSALYLCASSGRTGAGELFFGEGSRLTVL.

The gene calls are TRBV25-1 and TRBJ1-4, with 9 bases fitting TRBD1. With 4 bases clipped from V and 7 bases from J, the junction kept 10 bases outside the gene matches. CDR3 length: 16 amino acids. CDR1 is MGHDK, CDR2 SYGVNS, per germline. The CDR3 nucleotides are TGTGCCAGCAGTGCCGGGACAGGGTTTTACGGTGAAAAACTGTTTTTT. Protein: CASSAGTGFYGEKLFF.

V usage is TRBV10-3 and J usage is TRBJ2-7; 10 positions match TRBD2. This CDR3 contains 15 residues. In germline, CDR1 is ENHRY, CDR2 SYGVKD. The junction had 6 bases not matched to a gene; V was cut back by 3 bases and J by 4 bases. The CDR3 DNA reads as TGTGCCATCAGTGATCGGCTAGCGGGAGTGTACGAGCAGTACTTC. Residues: CAISDRLAGVYEQYF.

DNA for the CDR3: TGTGCCAGCAGCCCTCGGACAGGGGCCGTGTGGACTGAAGCTTTCTTT. Translated, it gives CASSPRTGAVWTEAFF. The rearrangement uses TRBV5-4 and TRBJ1-1; 9 bases line up with TRBD1. Per the germline V gene, CDR1 is SGHNT and CDR2 is YYREEE (reference sequence). The CDR3 totals 16 residues. V dropped 4 bases and J dropped 5; count of bases not matched to a gene: 12.

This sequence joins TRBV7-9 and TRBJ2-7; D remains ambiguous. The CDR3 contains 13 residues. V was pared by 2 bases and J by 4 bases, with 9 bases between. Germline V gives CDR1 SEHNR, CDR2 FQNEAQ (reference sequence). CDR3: CASSLTNTYEQYF. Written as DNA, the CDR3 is TGTGCCAGCAGCTTAACTAACACGTACGAGCAGTACTTC.

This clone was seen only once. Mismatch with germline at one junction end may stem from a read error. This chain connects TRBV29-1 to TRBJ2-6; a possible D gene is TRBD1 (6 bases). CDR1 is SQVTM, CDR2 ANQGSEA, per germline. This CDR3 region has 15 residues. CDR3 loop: CSVDTGNSGANGLTF. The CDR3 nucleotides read TGCAGCGTAGACACAGGGAACTCTGGGGCCAACGGCCTGACTTTC.